Shown below are 24 T cell receptor beta chains from a single sample sequenced in a study of T cell clonality in common variable immunodeficiency. Clones were sequenced by immunoSEQ multiplex PCR, and TCRdb holds only the in-frame ones, with some missing. In total the sample includes tens of thousands of clones, none of them seen once. Sequenced input: peripheral blood mononuclear cells. The receptors stem from a person aged 18 to 75 in good health.

At least ten counts were recorded for this clone. The DNA read from the CDR3 is TGCGCCAGCACCAAACCGGGACAGGGTGACACCGGGGAG. As protein: CASTKPGQGDTGE. The full-length CDR3 reads as CASTKPGQGDTGELFF. The chain is built from TRBV5-1 and TRBJ2-2; 9 nucleotides agree with TRBD1. The CDR3 end is not reached by the read, which stops 3 residues before it; the germline J gene fills it in. Germline lookup yields CDR1 SGHRS and CDR2 YFSETQ. V gave up 6 bases and J gave up 3 bases; unmatched junction bases: 9. The CDR3 is 16 residues long.

This clone showed up many times. The read ends 3 residues before the CDR3 terminus; that terminus is restored from the germline J gene. V is TRBV13 and J is TRBJ2-2; D unclear. Germline CDR1 and CDR2: PRHDT and FYEKMQ (reference sequence). The CDR3 runs 16 residues. V lost 2 bases and J lost 4, with 14 bases in between. CDR3 amino acids: CASSLQGPLITGELFF. The part of the CDR3 DNA that was read is TGTGCCAGCAGCTTACAAGGGCCCCTTATCACCGGGGAG. Filled out from reference TRBV13 and TRBJ2-2, the complete variable domain reads AAGVIQSPRHLIKEKRETATLKCYPIPRHDTVYWYQQGPGQDPQFLISFYEKMQSDKGSIPDRFSAQQFSDYHSELNMSSLELGDSALYFCASSLQGPLITGELFFGEGSRLTVL.

This clone was recorded many times. From the germline J gene comes the end of the CDR3, since the read stops 3 residues before it. The gene calls are TRBV7-9 and TRBJ2-7; D unresolved. Germline V lookup: CDR1 SEHNR, CDR2 FQNEAQ (reference sequence). The ends were cut back, 5 bases at V and 0 bases at J, with 14 bases in the middle. The CDR3 has 15 amino acids. The part of the CDR3 DNA that was read is TGTGCCAGCAGCCCCCTACCTACGAACTCCTACGAG. Translated, it gives CASSPLPTNSYE. The entire CDR3 protein reads CASSPLPTNSYEQYF.

Concerning this clone itself: The read ends 3 residues shy of where the CDR3 ends; the end is completed using the germline J gene. The genes are TRBV7-8 and TRBJ2-4, with 7 bases matching TRBD1. The CDR3 has 15 amino acids. Germline CDR1 reads SGHVS; CDR2 reads FQNEAQ. Partial CDR3 DNA: TGTGCCAGCACCCCCGGGACAGTTTCTAACTATGGT. Protein sequence: CASTPGTVSNYG. The full CDR3 protein is CASTPGTVSNYGQYF.

This clone has a count of ten or more. The CDR3 extends 3 residues past the end of the read, so its final part is completed from the germline J gene. J is TRBJ2-6 and V is TRBV5-4, with a weak D call TRBD1 (6 bases). The CDR3 contains 16 residues. CDR1 SGHNT and CDR2 YYREEE come from the germline V gene (reference sequence). Between the trimmed V and J ends, which lost 3 bases and 2 bases, there was a span of 12 bases. The CDR3 sequence: CASSSDRSTGANVLTF. The part of the CDR3 DNA that was read is TGTGCCAGCAGCTCCGACAGGTCTACTGGGGCCAACGTC.

In its sample, this clone was seen many times. The CDR3 goes on 3 residues after the read ends, and that part is filled in from the germline J gene. The chain has TRBV5-4 and TRBJ2-5; TRBD2 matches 7 bases. V lost 1 base, J lost 4 bases, and 7 bases stayed unmatched. Germline V gives CDR1 SGHNT, CDR2 YYREEE (reference sequence). The CDR3 is 15 amino acids. CDR3: CASSLLGQRGETQYF. Incomplete CDR3 DNA: TGTGCCAGCAGCTTGCTAGGGCAGCGGGGAGAGACC.

There are many counts of this clone. The CDR3 sequence is CASSSRGHNSGNTIYF. The sequenced CDR3 bases are TGTGCCAGCAGTTCAAGGGGGCATAACTCTGGAAACACC. The chain has TRBV6-2 or TRBV6-3 and TRBJ1-3, with 7 positions matching TRBD1. The CDR3 goes on 3 residues after the read ends, and that part is filled in from the germline J gene. The CDR3 consists of 16 residues. Looked up from germline, CDR1 is MNHEY and CDR2 is SVGEGT. V was pared by 4 bases and J by 0 bases, with 6 bases of the junction left unmatched.

At least ten counts were recorded for this clone. The read ends 3 residues shy of where the CDR3 ends; the end is completed using the germline J gene. The chain carries TRBV10-3 and TRBJ1-3; TRBD1 agrees at 7 bases. In germline, CDR1 is ENHRY, CDR2 SYGVKD. The CDR3 sequence is 21 residues long. The ends lost 2 bases at V and 0 bases at J; junction bases unmatched: 19. CDR3: CAISEPWWDSKEGASGNTIYF. CDR3 DNA, as far as it was read: TGTGCCATCAGTGAGCCTTGGTGGGACAGTAAAGAGGGAGCCTCTGGAAACACC.

As for this clone: The read ends 3 residues shy of where the CDR3 ends; the end is completed using the germline J gene. The chain joins TRBV5-6 to TRBJ2-1; TRBD2 is a possible D gene (6 bases). The CDR3 covers 14 residues. Trimming removed 4 bases from V and 8 bases from J, with 16 bases in between. Germline CDR1 SGHDT, CDR2 YYEEEE. The CDR3 DNA, read in part, is TGTGCCAGCAGCCAAGGGACTTTCTCCTATGAG. Amino acid sequence: CASSQGTFSYE. The whole CDR3 sequence is CASSQGTFSYEQFF.

The table lists this clone with many counts. The CDR3 goes on 3 residues after the read ends, and that part is filled in from the germline J gene. The chain is built from TRBV18 and TRBJ2-7; TRBD2 matches 8 bases. The CDR3 covers 14 residues. Trimming cost V 3 bases and J 3 bases; bases outside gene matches: 4. Germline CDR1 reads KGHSH; CDR2 reads LQKENI. The CDR3 is CASSPGTRFYEQYF. The sequenced CDR3 bases are TGTGCCAGCTCACCCGGGACTAGGTTCTACGAG.

This clone was recorded at least ten times. The observed sequence ends 3 residues before the CDR3 terminus, with the missing tail filled in from the germline J gene. This chain uses TRBV28 with TRBJ2-7; D not certain. This CDR3 comprises 14 residues. The germline gives CDR1 MDHEN, CDR2 SYDVKM. V was cut by 2 bases and J by 6 bases, with 14 bases left in between. The sequenced CDR3 bases are TGTGCCAGCAGTTTAGGTCCTGCTAGTCGCGAG. Its protein product is CASSLGPASRE. The entire CDR3 protein is CASSLGPASREQYF.

There are many counts of this clone. The sequence runs out 3 residues before the end of the CDR3; the remainder is reconstructed from the germline J gene. The V gene is TRBV7-2, the J gene TRBJ1-2, with no clear D. V shed 2 bases and J shed 4 bases, with 5 bases lying between them. The CDR3 is 12 amino acids. Germline V lookup: CDR1 SGHTA, CDR2 FQGNSA. CDR3 DNA, as far as it was read: TGTGCCAGCAGCTTAAACAGCTATGGC. Translated, it gives CASSLNSYG. The CDR3, in full, reads CASSLNSYGYTF.

This clone came up many times. The read finishes 3 residues shy of the CDR3 end, and the germline J gene is used to complete it. V usage is TRBV5-1 and J usage is TRBJ2-5; 8 nucleotides line up with TRBD2. V gave up 4 bases and J gave up 2 bases; unmatched junction bases: 4. Germline CDR1 SGHRS, CDR2 YFSETQ. This CDR3 has 14 residues. The CDR3 here is CASSLGTRQETQYF. CDR3 DNA, as far as it was read: TGCGCCAGCAGCCTCGGGACTAGACAAGAGACC.

This clone has ten or more counts. Coverage ceases 3 residues before the CDR3 finishes, and the germline J gene fills in the end. The gene calls are TRBV10-3 and TRBJ1-1, with TRBD1 as a possible D gene (6 bases). V shed 10 bases and J shed 6 bases, with 18 bases lying between them. This CDR3 region has 13 residues. Germline V gene sequence: CDR1 ENHRY, CDR2 SYGVKD. The covered CDR3 bases are TGTGCCACCCTAGGCGCGGGGGCGCCTGAA. As protein: CATLGAGAPE. The whole CDR3 protein reads CATLGAGAPEAFF.

This clone was detected ten times or more. Sequencing ends 3 residues short of the CDR3 end; the germline J gene provides the rest. J is TRBJ1-4 and V is TRBV7-9; 7 bases are shared with TRBD1. J was trimmed by 5 bases and V by 4 bases; bases with no gene match: 7. Germline CDR1 reads SEHNR; CDR2 reads FQNEAQ (reference sequence). The CDR3 sequence is 15 residues long. CDR3 bases read: TGTGCCAGCAGCTCGTTGGGACAGCCCAATGAAAAA. This encodes CASSSLGQPNEK. The full CDR3 protein reads CASSSLGQPNEKLFF.

This clone was observed at least ten times. The CDR3 end lies 3 residues beyond the end of the read and is filled in from the germline J gene. The rearrangement joins TRBV30 to TRBJ2-1; 9 bases align to TRBD1. Trimming took 5 bases from V and 7 from J; bases not matched to a gene: 9. The CDR3 consists of 14 residues. CDR1 and CDR2 (germline): GTSNPN, SVGIG (reference sequence). The sequenced part of the CDR3 DNA is TGTGCCTGGGTGCTACAGGGGGCTAGGAATGAG. Protein sequence: CAWVLQGARNE. The whole CDR3 reads CAWVLQGARNEQFF. Supplemented by reference TRBV30 and TRBJ2-1, the full variable domain reads SQTIHQWPATLVQPVGSPLSLECTVEGTSNPNLYWYRQAAGRGLQLLFYSVGIGQISSEVPQNLSASRPQDRQFILSSKKLLLSDSGFYLCAWVLQGARNEQFFGPGTRLTVL.

This clone was found many times. The read terminates 3 residues before the CDR3 end, so the remaining end is supplied by the germline J gene. The rearrangement links TRBV20-1 to TRBJ1-1; 7 nucleotides line up with TRBD1. From germline, CDR1 is DFQATT and CDR2 SNEGSKA (reference sequence). The CDR3 loop spans 13 amino acids. The CDR3 loop reads CSARDGNRGEAFF. The CDR3 bases that were read are TGCAGTGCTAGAGATGGGAACAGGGGTGAG.

There are many counts of this clone. The read falls 3 residues short of the CDR3 end, and the missing part is taken from the germline J gene. This chain uses TRBV29-1 with TRBJ1-2, with 7 bases fitting TRBD1. Per the germline V gene, CDR1 is SQVTM and CDR2 is ANQGSEA. V shed 7 bases and J 2 bases; nucleotides not matched to a gene: 4. This CDR3 spans 12 amino acids. CDR3 sequence reads: CSGGQANYGYTF. The covered CDR3 bases are TGCAGCGGAGGACAGGCCAACTATGGC. The whole variable domain, filled in from reference TRBV29-1 and TRBJ1-2, reads SAVISQKPSRDICQRGTSLTIQCQVDSQVTMMFWYRQQPGQSLTLIATANQGSEATYESGFVIDKFPISRPNLTFSTLTVSNMSPEDSSIYLCSGGQANYGYTFGSGTRLTVV.

The sample holds many counts of this clone. The CDR3 goes on 3 residues after the read ends, and that part is filled in from the germline J gene. The V call is TRBV12-3 or TRBV12-4, the J call TRBJ1-1, with 8 bases lining up with TRBD1. The CDR3 has 12 amino acids. The covered CDR3 bases are TGTGCCAGCAGCCAACAGGGGGGAGAA. This encodes CASSQQGGE. The whole CDR3 sequence is CASSQQGGEAFF.

At least ten counts were recorded for this clone. The read gets to within 3 residues of the CDR3 end, and the germline J gene fills in the rest. J is TRBJ2-5 and V is TRBV20-1, with unresolved D. Germline V gene sequence: CDR1 DFQATT, CDR2 SNEGSKA (reference sequence). The germline V and J ends were trimmed by 0 bases and 0 bases, with 11 bases remaining between them. CDR3 length: 15 residues. The sequenced part of the CDR3 DNA is TGCAGTGCTAGAGATCCCGACTCTTACCAAGAGACC. It encodes CSARDPDSYQET. Given in full, the CDR3 is CSARDPDSYQETQYF.

This clone was counted at least ten times. Sequencing ends 3 residues short of the CDR3 end; the germline J gene provides the rest. V usage is TRBV7-3 and J usage is TRBJ2-4; TRBD2 is a possible D gene (5 bases). This CDR3 region has 15 residues. Germline CDR1 is SGHTA and CDR2 is FQGTGA. V dropped 2 bases and J dropped 5 bases, with 13 bases sitting between them. The DNA read from the CDR3 is TGTGCCAGCAGCTTAGGTTCTAGCCGGGAAAACATT. It codes for CASSLGSSRENI. The whole CDR3 region reads CASSLGSSRENIQYF.

This clone was seen repeatedly, ten times or more. The CDR3 end is not reached by the read, which stops 3 residues before it; the germline J gene fills it in. V usage is TRBV6-2 or TRBV6-3 and J usage is TRBJ2-7; TRBD2 matches at 7 bases. Germline V gene sequence: CDR1 MNHEY, CDR2 SVGEGT. The junction had 4 bases not matched to a gene; V was cut back by 2 bases and J by 3 bases. This CDR3 contains 14 residues. The CDR3 bases that were read are TGTGCCAGCAGTTACAGGGGCGGGGGCTACGAG. It yields the protein CASSYRGGGYE. The CDR3, in full, reads CASSYRGGGYEQYF.

This clone was detected many times. The read ends 3 residues early relative to the CDR3; the germline J gene fills the gap. The chain uses TRBV6-1 and TRBJ1-2; D perhaps matches TRBD1 (6 bases). The V and J ends lost 1 base and 4 bases respectively, with 13 bases between them. The CDR3 sequence is 15 residues long. Per the germline V gene, CDR1 is MNHNS and CDR2 is SASEGT. The sequenced part of the CDR3 DNA is TGTGCCAGCAGTGAAGGGGGGGGCTTGAGCTATGGC. This sequence encodes CASSEGGGLSYG. The full CDR3 sequence reads CASSEGGGLSYGYTF.

This clone was seen many times. The read ends 3 residues early relative to the CDR3; the germline J gene fills the gap. The chain recombines TRBV2 with TRBJ2-5, with D possibly TRBD2 on 6 matching bases. Germline CDR1 SNHLY, CDR2 FYNNEI. V lost 9 bases and J lost 5, with 19 bases in between. The CDR3 runs to 14 residues. The covered CDR3 bases are TGTGCCAGGAGCCAGGACGCCCGGGGGGAGACC. Its translation: CARSQDARGET. The whole CDR3 sequence reads CARSQDARGETQYF.